This T cell receptor (beta chain) emerged from a study of blood T cell repertoires in COVID-19. Germline V CDR1 and CDR2: SGHRS, YFSETQ. The CDR3 has 15 amino acids. Assay used: immunoSEQ multiplex PCR; TCRdb lists only in-frame clones, some missing. The sample lists 250,000 or so clones, around 84% occurring once. To note about this clone: A read error may account for a junction end that differs from germline.

The specimen sequenced was peripheral blood. The chain carries TRBV5-1 and TRBJ1-4; a weak D match, TRBD1 (5 bases). This clonotype originated in a woman aged 40-49 years who had recovered from COVID-19. CDR3 nucleotide sequence: TGCGCCAGCACCTTGCGGTCAGGGTCCGACGAAAAACTGTTTTTT. This translates into CASTLRSGSDEKLFF.